This TCR beta chain emerged from a study of OX40 agonist ivuxolimab in advanced cancers. Across the whole study: Patients enrolled in dose escalation were diagnosed with hepatocellular carcinoma, melanoma, renal cell or head and neck cancer. The study's findings and limits: Relative to CD4+ cells, CD8+ T cells on average had more expanded clones.

Germline lookup yields CDR1 SGHDN and CDR2 FVKESK. The CDR3 has 14 residues. The V end was cut by 4 bases, the J end by 5 bases, with 14 bases between. As concerns this clone: Its antigen is unidentified.

Autoimmune disease history or systemic immunosuppression was exclusionary. Patients had blood sampled at baseline and again on cycle 4 day 1 and cycle 7 day 1. Measured with immunoSEQ multiplex PCR; TCRdb has only the in-frame clones, and not every one. The data show under 50,000 clones, with about nine tenths seen just once and nearly 9.5% held by the top ten. The receptor was derived from an adult with an advanced solid tumor such as melanoma, head and neck, liver or kidney cancer. V is TRBV14 and J is TRBJ2-5, with D possibly TRBD2 on 7 matching bases. The specimen was CD4+ or CD8+ T cells sorted from blood, collected in a trial of the OX40 agonist ivuxolimab. The CDR3: CASSRQVGRETQYF. As DNA, the CDR3 is TGTGCCAGCAGCCGACAGGTCGGGAGGGAGACCCAGTACTTC.